This T cell receptor beta chain appears in the sequencing data of a study of regulatory T cells in long-lasting Graves disease. Study-wide results and caveats: Persistent Graves' patients showed less TCR diversity than newly diagnosed ones.

This CDR3 is 15 amino acids long. Remarks on this clonotype: What it binds is unknown. A much larger clone sits a single nucleotide away, making a read error possible.

iRepertoire HTBI primers and Arm-PCR of CDR3 regions built TCR beta libraries. TCRdb reanalysed the multiplex PCR reads using MiXCR and keeps one entry per CDR3 protein. The sample includes 450,000 or so distinct CDR3 sequences, around 21% seen only once; the top ten take over 7.5%. Time point meaning: persistent/refractory GD, antithyroid drugs over 5 years with positive TRAb. Extracted RNA from PBMCs served as the source of the TCR library. An endocrinology department in Xi'an, China, recruited the patients. The origin of this receptor is a female donor with Graves disease. Source: peripheral blood mononuclear cells (PBMCs), taken when the disease was refractory, from a patient treated with antithyroid drugs. The chain joins TRBV12-3 or TRBV12-4 to TRBJ1-4; no clear D gene. Here the CDR3 reads CASSLGTAGWGKPFF. CDR3 DNA sequence: TGTGCCAGCAGTTTAGGGACGGCCGGTTGGGGAAAACCGTTTTTT.